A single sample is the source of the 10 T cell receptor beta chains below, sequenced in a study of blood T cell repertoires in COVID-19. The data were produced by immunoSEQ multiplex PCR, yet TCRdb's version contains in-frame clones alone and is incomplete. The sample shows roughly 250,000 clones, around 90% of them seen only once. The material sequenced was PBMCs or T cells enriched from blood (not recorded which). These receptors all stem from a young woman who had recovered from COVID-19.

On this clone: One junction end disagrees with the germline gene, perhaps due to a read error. The CDR3 here is CTSSAQVFYGYTF. DNA of the CDR3: TGTACCAGCAGCGCACAGGTGTTCTATGGCTACACCTTC. The genes are TRBV5-8 and TRBJ1-2; a possible D gene is TRBD1 (5 bases). Germline CDR1 and CDR2: SGHTS and YDEGEE. The CDR3 consists of 13 residues.

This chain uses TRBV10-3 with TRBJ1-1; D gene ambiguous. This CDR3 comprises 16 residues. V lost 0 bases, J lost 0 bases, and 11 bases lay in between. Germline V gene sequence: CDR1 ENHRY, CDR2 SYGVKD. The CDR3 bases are TGTGCCATCAGTGAGTCGCTAGCAGCTATGAACACTGAAGCTTTCTTT. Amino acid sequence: CAISESLAAMNTEAFF.

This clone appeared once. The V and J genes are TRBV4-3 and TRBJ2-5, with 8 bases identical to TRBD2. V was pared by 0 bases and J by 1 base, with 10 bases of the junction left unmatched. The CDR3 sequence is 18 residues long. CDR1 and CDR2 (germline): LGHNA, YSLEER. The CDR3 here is CASSQEPKVAGLQETQYF. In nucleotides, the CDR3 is TGCGCCAGCAGCCAAGAACCCAAAGTAGCGGGGCTCCAAGAGACCCAGTACTTC.

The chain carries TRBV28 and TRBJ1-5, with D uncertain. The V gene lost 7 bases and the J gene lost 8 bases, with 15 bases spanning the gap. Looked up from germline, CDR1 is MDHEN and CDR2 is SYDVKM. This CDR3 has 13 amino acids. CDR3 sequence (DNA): TGTGCCAGCACTCCGGGGAGGGTTGAGCCCCAGCATTTT. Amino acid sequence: CASTPGRVEPQHF.

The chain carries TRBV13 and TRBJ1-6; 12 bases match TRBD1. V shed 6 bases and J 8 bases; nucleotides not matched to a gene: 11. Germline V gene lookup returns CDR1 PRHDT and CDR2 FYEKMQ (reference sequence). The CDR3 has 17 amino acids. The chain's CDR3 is CASRAGTGGASDSPLHF. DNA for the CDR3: TGTGCCAGCAGGGCCGGGACAGGGGGCGCGTCGGATTCACCCCTCCACTTT.

The CDR3 reads CASSQFDTGTGYTF. The DNA of the CDR3 is TGTGCCAGCAGCCAATTCGATACAGGGACCGGCTACACCTTC. The rearrangement uses TRBV3-1 (or the pseudogene TRBV3-2) and TRBJ1-2; possible D gene TRBD1, 6 bases. Trimming stripped 2 bases from V and 8 bases from J, with 15 bases between. The CDR3 has 14 amino acids. Germline V gene sequence: CDR1 LGHDT, CDR2 YNNKEL (reference sequence).

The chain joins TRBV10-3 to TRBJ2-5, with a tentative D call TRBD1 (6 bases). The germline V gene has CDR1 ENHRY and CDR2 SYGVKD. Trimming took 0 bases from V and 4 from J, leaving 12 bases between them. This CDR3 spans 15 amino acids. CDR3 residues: CAISESAGVGETQYF. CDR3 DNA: TGTGCCATCAGTGAGTCGGCAGGGGTGGGAGAGACCCAGTACTTC.

This CDR3 reads CSVGDRLGYTF. The CDR3 bases are TGCAGCGTTGGGGACAGGCTCGGCTACACCTTC. The chain employs TRBV29-1 and TRBJ1-2, with 8 nucleotides matching TRBD1. With V trimmed by 4 bases and J by 8 bases, 3 bases remained unmatched. Germline V CDR1 and CDR2: SQVTM, ANQGSEA. This CDR3 spans 11 amino acids.

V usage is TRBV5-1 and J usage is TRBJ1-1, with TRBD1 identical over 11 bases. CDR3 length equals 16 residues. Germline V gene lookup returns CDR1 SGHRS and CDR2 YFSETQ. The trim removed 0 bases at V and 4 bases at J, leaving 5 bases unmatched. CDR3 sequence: CASSLARTGGLTEAFF. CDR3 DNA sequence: TGCGCCAGCAGCTTGGCCCGGACAGGGGGCCTCACTGAAGCTTTCTTT.

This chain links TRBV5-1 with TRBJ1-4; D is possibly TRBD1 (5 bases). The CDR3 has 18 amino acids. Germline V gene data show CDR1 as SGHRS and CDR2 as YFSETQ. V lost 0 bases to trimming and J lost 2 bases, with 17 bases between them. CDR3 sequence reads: CASSLGTGTVGTNEKLFF. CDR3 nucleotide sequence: TGCGCCAGCAGCTTGGGGACGGGGACTGTGGGTACTAATGAAAAACTGTTTTTT. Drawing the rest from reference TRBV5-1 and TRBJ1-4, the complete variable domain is KAGVTQTPRYLIKTRGQQVTLSCSPISGHRSVSWYQQTPGQGLQFLFEYFSETQRNKGNFPGRFSGRQFSNSRSEMNVSTLELGDSALYLCASSLGTGTVGTNEKLFFGSGTQLSVL.